This T cell receptor (beta chain) was obtained from a study of beta chain features in type 1 diabetes. Broader study findings: The question left open here concerned HLA type influencing TCRB rearrangement. Within each of all four CD4+ subsets, Type 1 diabetes patients had TCRB CDR3s that were moderately but significantly shorter. Possibly, sequencing cDNA over-represented cells that had high TCR expression levels.

CD45RO/CCR7/CD25/CD127/CD95/CD27 sorting isolated CD4+ naive, central memory, regulatory and stem cell-like memory cells. This clone was seen more than once but under ten times. Its antigen is undetermined. Sequenced material consisted of expressed TCRB transcripts (all of the isolated RNA was reverse transcribed). There were approximately 3.5 million reads on average in the naive, central memory and regulatory T cell samples. Only in-frame clones appear in the TCRdb table, and some are missing; sequencing was by immunoSEQ multiplex PCR. Here the sample spans about 400,000 clones, about 12% being singletons. V gave up 8 bases and J gave up 11 bases; unmatched junction bases: 14. CDR1 and CDR2 (germline): ENHRY, SYGVKD. The CDR3 totals 14 residues.

The sample taken for sequencing was naive CD4+ T cells from blood. The TCR sequence derives from a woman between 18 and 29 years old with type 1 diabetes. The chain has TRBV10-3 and TRBJ1-1; 10 bases agree with TRBD1. This CDR3 reads CAISPGDRGVSAFF. CDR3 DNA sequence: TGTGCCATCTCCCCAGGGGACAGGGGAGTATCGGCTTTCTTT.